These T cell receptor beta chains were read from a single sample in a study of regulatory T cells in long-lasting Graves disease. MiXCR, run by TCRdb on the multiplex PCR reads, gives a single entry per CDR3 protein. Of over 400,000 distinct CDR3 sequences listed, 14% were seen once; the top ten hold roughly 18%. The same specimen was also included in a second study, on T cells in Graves' hyperthyroidism and ophthalmopathy.

Source: peripheral blood mononuclear cells (PBMCs), taken at new diagnosis, from a patient treated with antithyroid drugs. These receptors all stem from a woman aged 45-59 years with Graves disease. CDR3s include the opening cysteine and the closing phenylalanine or tryptophan. A D gene is named only where the DNA matches it firmly. Clone size is given for some rows only: seen once, a few or many times, or a class if the clone is expanded.

J	size	D	V	DNA	CDR3
TRBJ2-1	many	-	TRBV20-1	TGCAGTGCTAGAGATCCACTTTACAATGAGCAGTTCTTC	CSARDPLYNEQFF
TRBJ2-3	many	-	TRBV7-9	TGTGCCAGCAGTCCCGGACTAGATACGCAGTATTTT	CASSPGLDTQYF
TRBJ2-1	-	-	TRBV7-9	TGTGCCAGCAGCTTAGCGATTACTAGCTCCTACAATGAGCAGTTCTTC	CASSLAITSSYNEQFF
TRBJ2-3	once	TRBD1	TRBV10-3	TGTGCCATCAGTGAGTCGACAGGGGCAACCTCTACGCAGTATTTT	CAISESTGATSTQYF
TRBJ2-7	many	TRBD1	TRBV15	TGTGCCACCAGCAGTCACAGGGGAGATTTGAACGAGCAGTACTTC	CATSSHRGDLNEQYF
TRBJ2-6	few	-	TRBV20-1	TGCAGTGATAGAAATTATGGTTTAGCTGGGACCAACGTCCTGACTTTC	CSDRNYGLAGTNVLTF
TRBJ2-3	few	TRBD2	TRBV6-1	TGTGCCAGCAGTCCATGGACTAGCGGGATGACAGATACGCAGTATTTT	CASSPWTSGMTDTQYF
TRBJ1-2	few	TRBD1	TRBV19	TGTGCCAGTAGTATGTTGGCAGGGGGCGCCTCCATCTATGGCTACACCTTC	CASSMLAGGASIYGYTF
TRBJ2-7	-	-	TRBV10-3	TGTGCCATCAGTAGGTTTGCGGGCCCAGCCTACGAGCAGTACTTC	CAISRFAGPAYEQYF
TRBJ2-7	-	TRBD2	TRBV28	TGTGCCAGCAGGGGACGTAGCGGGCGCGGCTCCTACGAGCAGTACTTC	CASRGRSGRGSYEQYF
TRBJ2-7	-	TRBD1	TRBV3-1	TGTGCCAGCAGCCCCTCGGACAGGTCCTACGAGCAGTACTTC	CASSPSDRSYEQYF
TRBJ2-7	many	-	TRBV28	TGTGCCAGCAGAGTCCGGGACGGAGCCTACGAGCAGTACTTC	CASRVRDGAYEQYF
TRBJ2-1	-	TRBD1	TRBV19	TGTGCCAGTAGTATTGGACAGGGGCGCTTTCCGTACAATGAGCAGTTCTTC	CASSIGQGRFPYNEQFF
TRBJ2-3	-	TRBD2	TRBV6-2/TRBV6-3	TGTGCCAGCAGTTACGGCGGACTAGCGGATAGCACAGATACGCAGTATTTT	CASSYGGLADSTDTQYF
TRBJ2-5	many	-	TRBV2	TGTGCCAGCAGTGGAAGTTCGGGCGGAGTCGGATCAGAGACCCAGTACTTC	CASSGSSGGVGSETQYF
TRBJ2-2	many	-	TRBV9	TGTGCCAGCAGCGTAGGCGCCGCGGGGAACACCGGGGAGCTGTTTTTT	CASSVGAAGNTGELFF
TRBJ2-1	many	TRBD1	TRBV24-1	TGTGCCACCAGTGACGCGACAGGGAGCAATGAGCAGTTCTTC	CATSDATGSNEQFF
TRBJ1-5	many	-	TRBV9	TGTGCCAGCAGCGTAGGGGTAAATCAGCCCCAGCATTTT	CASSVGVNQPQHF
TRBJ1-3	many	-	TRBV5-1	TGCGCCAGCAGCCCGGACCAGGTAGCCGGAAACACCATATATTTT	CASSPDQVAGNTIYF
TRBJ2-5	many	-	TRBV18	TGTGCCAGCTCACTTGGACAGAGGCAAGAGACCCAGTACTTC	CASSLGQRQETQYF
TRBJ1-1	few	-	TRBV10-1	TGCGCCAGCAGTGAAGACGACGCCAACGGCCCAGCTTTCTTT	CASSEDDANGPAFF
TRBJ1-2	few	TRBD1	TRBV12-3/TRBV12-4	TGTGCCAGCAGCAACTGGGACAGGGAAGCCGAAGATGGCTACACCTTC	CASSNWDREAEDGYTF
TRBJ2-1	-	-	TRBV2	TGTGCCAGCAGCCCTGGGGACCCCAGCAATGAGCAGTTCTTC	CASSPGDPSNEQFF
TRBJ1-2	many	-	TRBV5-1	TGCGCCAGCAGCTTGGTCAGGGGCAACGGCTATGGCTACACCTTC	CASSLVRGNGYGYTF
TRBJ1-1	many	-	TRBV2	TGTGCCAGCAGGGACTCTGAAGCTTTCTTT	CASRDSEAFF
TRBJ1-1	few	TRBD1	TRBV6-1	TGTGCCAGCAGTGAGCCGACAGGGAGGACTGAAGCTTTCTTT	CASSEPTGRTEAFF
TRBJ2-2	few	TRBD1	TRBV7-9	TGTGCCAGCAGCCCCTTCCGGGACAGGCCCACCGGGGAGCTGTTTTTT	CASSPFRDRPTGELFF
TRBJ2-3	-	-	TRBV5-1	TGCGCCGGCAGCTCGTTAGCGGCTAGCACAGATACGCAGTATTTT	CAGSSLAASTDTQYF
TRBJ2-5	-	TRBD2	TRBV4-1	TGCGCCAGCAGCCAAGAATTAGCGGGAATCGGTGAGACCCAGTACTTC	CASSQELAGIGETQYF
TRBJ2-3	many	-	TRBV7-9	TGTGCCAGCAGCGATAGGGGGACAGATACGCAGTATTTT	CASSDRGTDTQYF
TRBJ2-3	many	TRBD2	TRBV3-1	TGTGCCAGCAGCCAACGTCTAGCGGGAGGAGATACGCAGTATTTT	CASSQRLAGGDTQYF
TRBJ1-5	many	-	TRBV6-5	TGTGCCAGCAAGTTACGTGGAGGGTTGGGCAATCAGCCCCAGCATTTT	CASKLRGGLGNQPQHF
TRBJ2-2	-	-	TRBV7-3	TGTGCCAGCAGCTTAACCATTTCCGGGACTCTCAACACCGGGGAGCTGTTTTTT	CASSLTISGTLNTGELFF
TRBJ2-7	-	TRBD2	TRBV7-8	TGTACCAGCAGCTTAGGACTAGCGGGAGGCTACTCCTACGAGCAGTACTTC	CTSSLGLAGGYSYEQYF
TRBJ2-7	-	-	TRBV5-6	TGTGCCAGCAGCTTGGCCGTAGCAGGTTCCTTCTACGAGCAGTACTTC	CASSLAVAGSFYEQYF